Listed here are 9 T cell receptor beta chains from one sample, sequenced in a study of human T cells and chemical hapten exposure. TCRdb re-called the RACE reads through MiXCR, storing one row per CDR3 protein. This table holds 85,000 to 90,000 distinct CDR3 sequences, approximately 9.9% found once. Time point reported: pre-sensitization, week 0. Treatment defined: therapeutic diphenylcyclopropenone sensitization with weekly scalp DPC. Sequencing used whole blood, obtained in connection with sensitization to the hapten diphenylcyclopropenone (DPC). The origin of the receptors is a woman between 40 and 55 years old with alopecia areata. Some clones in this sample may be carry-over from other donors' samples.

This clonotype was observed at least ten times. The chain combines TRBV19 with TRBJ2-1; 7 nucleotides match TRBD2. Losses at the gene ends were 5 bases for V and 2 bases for J; bases not matched to a gene: 6. This CDR3 is 15 amino acids long. Germline V gene data show CDR1 as LNHDA and CDR2 as SQIVND (reference sequence). The CDR3, as DNA: TGTGCCAGTAGTCCCCCGGCGGGGGCCTACAATGAGCAGTTCTTC. Its translation: CASSPPAGAYNEQFF. The entire variable domain, with the rest obtained from reference TRBV19 and TRBJ2-1, is as follows: DGGITQSPKYLFRKEGQNVTLSCEQNLNHDAMYWYRQDPGQGLRLIYYSQIVNDFQKGDIAEGYSVSREKKESFPLTVTSAQKNPTAFYLCASSPPAGAYNEQFFGPGTRLTVL.

The rearrangement links TRBV7-3 to TRBJ1-2, with D uncertain. Between the trimmed V and J ends, which lost 5 bases and 3 bases, there was a span of 16 bases. The CDR3 has 15 amino acids. Per the germline V gene, CDR1 is SGHTA and CDR2 is FQGTGA. As DNA, the CDR3 is TGTGCCAGCAGCGCTTACACAATTTCGGACTATGGCTACACCTTC. The encoded protein is CASSAYTISDYGYTF.

This clonotype was seen a few times. The rearrangement uses TRBV23-1 and TRBJ2-1; D perhaps matches TRBD2 (7 bases). TRBV23-1 is filed as an ORF, its function uncertain. The CDR3 spans 11 residues. V lost 11 bases and J 7 bases, leaving 12 bases between the germline ends. The CDR3 reads CAGGARNEQFF. Here the CDR3 DNA reads TGCGCCGGGGGGGCCAGGAATGAGCAGTTCTTC.

Ten or more counts support this clonotype. CDR3 DNA sequence: TGTGCCAGCAGCTTAGCGGCCAGGGGTAATGAAAAACTGTTTTTT. Amino acid sequence: CASSLAARGNEKLFF. V gene TRBV7-9 combines with J gene TRBJ1-4, with a weak D call TRBD1 (6 bases). From germline, CDR1 is SEHNR and CDR2 FQNEAQ (reference sequence). This CDR3 has 15 amino acids. The ends were cut back, 0 bases at V and 4 bases at J, with 9 bases in the middle.

CDR3 sequence: CASSLGWGAQETQYF. DNA of the CDR3: TGTGCCAGCAGCTTAGGGTGGGGTGCTCAAGAGACCCAGTACTTC. The chain uses TRBV7-9 and TRBJ2-5, with D unresolved. With 1 base removed from V and 2 bases from J, the gap between germline ends came to 11 bases. CDR1 and CDR2 from the germline V gene are SEHNR and FQNEAQ (reference sequence). The length of the CDR3 is 15 residues.

The chain has TRBV6-5 and TRBJ2-1; D tentatively fits TRBD1 or TRBD2 (5 bases each). Per germline, CDR1 MNHEY and CDR2 SVGAGI. This CDR3 is built from 15 residues. Between the trimmed V and J ends, which lost 0 bases and 2 bases, there was a span of 8 bases. CDR3 loop: CASSYSGVTYNEQFF. CDR3 nucleotide sequence: TGTGCCAGCAGTTACTCGGGGGTCACCTACAATGAGCAGTTCTTC.

In its sample, this clonotype was seen a few times. The chain carries TRBV4-1 and TRBJ2-3; 7 bases are shared with TRBD2. V lost 4 bases, J lost 1 base, and 11 bases stayed unmatched. Germline lookup yields CDR1 MGHRA and CDR2 YSYEKL. The CDR3 loop spans 17 amino acids. The CDR3 DNA sequence: TGCGCCAGCAGCCTTTTCAGGGAGGGAGGCGGCACAGATACGCAGTATTTT. As protein: CASSLFREGGGTDTQYF.

V gene TRBV6-1 combines with J gene TRBJ2-7; TRBD1 might be the D (6 bases). Trimming took 6 bases from V and 1 from J, leaving 16 bases between them. Germline loops: CDR1 MNHNS, CDR2 SASEGT. CDR3 size: 15 residues. The CDR3 region is CASRIGAGESYEQYF. The DNA of the CDR3 is TGTGCCAGCAGAATCGGGGCAGGGGAGTCCTACGAGCAGTACTTC.

This clonotype was detected only a few times. The chain is built from TRBV7-2 and TRBJ2-3, with TRBD2 matching 14 bases. CDR1 and CDR2 (germline): SGHTA, FQGNSA. The CDR3 is 17 residues long. V was clipped by 5 bases and J by 5 bases; unmatched bases: 9. CDR3 DNA: TGTGCCAGCAGCCCTCGACTAGCGGGGGGGTCTCGAGATACGCAGTATTTT. Translated, it gives CASSPRLAGGSRDTQYF.